The rows below give T cell receptor beta chains drawn from one sample of a study of cytomegalovirus exposure and HLA in healthy donors. Here immunoSEQ multiplex PCR was the method, and the copy in TCRdb shows in-frame clones only, minus some. The sample has more than 140,000 clones; more than 65% are singletons. Sequencing was carried out using PBMCs. The receptors shown here come from a young man in good health and CMV-seropositive. Each CDR3 is given without its conserved first and last residue.

V	CDR3
TRBV7-2	ASNPRGAGGRNEQF
TRBV2	ASSRVRVETQY
TRBV13	ASSPRGTDEETQY
TRBV27	ASSFGRNNEQF
TRBV9	ASSPYGGSYEQY
TRBV27	ASSFLPSGANVLT
TRBV9	ASSAGTTNTGELF
TRBV10-3	AIRERQVTYEQY
TRBV29-1	SVGLAGGRRTDTQY
TRBV5-5	ASSSQGLNEQF
TRBV15	ATSRYPGGDYSNQPQH
TRBV7-2	ASSARQLIKGEQY
TRBV5-8	ASSRMQVRETQY
TRBV11-2	ASSLSRGKNIQY
TRBV6-4	ASSESGTDTQY
TRBV9	ASSRDLGQGSGQETQY
TRBV19	ASSPDGSVYTGELF
TRBV28	ASSFAYRDRGNTGELF
TRBV28	ASSLAGYSNEQF
TRBV6-1	ASSELTRHSGGDTQY
TRBV9	ASSVEDRTYEQY
TRBV5-6	ASSRDRGEQY
TRBV5-5	ASSLRPGQGWTSTDTQY
TRBV4-3	ASSQDGREAGELF